This T cell receptor (beta chain) was sequenced for a study of identical twins. TCRdb itself ran the 5' RACE reads through MiXCR, one entry per CDR3 protein. The table includes 400,000 to 550,000 distinct CDR3 sequences, approximately 25% detected once. This clonotype showed up just once. This CDR3 comprises 16 residues. Looked up from germline, CDR1 is LGHDT and CDR2 is YNNKEL (reference sequence). V lost 4 bases, J lost 5 bases, and 12 bases stayed unmatched. The same specimen was also included in a second study, on T cells expressing NK-cell markers.

The V gene is TRBV3-1, the J gene TRBJ2-3; 7 bases fit TRBD2. Sequencing was done on a sample of CD4+ T cells sorted from blood. This TCR came from a woman in her late teens or twenties in good health. The CDR3 nucleotides are TGTGCCAGCAGCCTCATGGCGGCGGGAGCGGGAGATACGCAGTATTTT. This codes for CASSLMAAGAGDTQYF.